The 3 T cell receptor beta chains given below trace back to one sample, sequenced in a study of Ad26.COV2.S vaccination and SARS-CoV-2 variants. The treatment: roughly 20 received Ad26.COV2.S at low or high dose, single or two shots; about 5 received placebo; per-sample allocation not given. Samples were taken on day 63 after the first vaccine or placebo injection. Method: immunoSEQ multiplex PCR; TCRdb's copy keeps in-frame clones and lacks some. The sample has a few hundred thousand clones; roughly 90% are singletons. The sample consisted of peripheral blood, taken in a trial of Ad26.COV2.S vaccine versus placebo. The origin of the receptors is a person between 18 and 65 years old who received the Ad26.COV2.S COVID-19 vaccine or a placebo.

Written as DNA, the CDR3 is TGTGCCAGTAGTATGGTCGCCGGGACAGGGGGCGACTATGGCTACACCTTC. Translated, it gives CASSMVAGTGGDYGYTF. The V gene is TRBV19, the J gene TRBJ1-2; 12 bases fit TRBD1. From germline, CDR1 is LNHDA and CDR2 SQIVND (reference sequence). The CDR3 consists of 17 residues. The J segment lost 3 bases and the V segment lost 3 bases, leaving 8 bases of the junction unmatched.

This clone appeared a few times. The V gene is TRBV29-1, the J gene TRBJ1-1, with 8 positions matching TRBD1. V trimming: 4 bases; J trimming: 6 bases; junction bases outside the gene matches: 7. CDR3 size: 13 residues. Germline loops: CDR1 SQVTM, CDR2 ANQGSEA. CDR3 DNA sequence: TGCAGCGTTGGAAGACAGGGGAGGGCTGAAGCTTTCTTT. As protein: CSVGRQGRAEAFF.

This clone is a singleton in its sample. The chain couples TRBV4-3 to TRBJ1-2, with D maybe TRBD1 (5 bases). The CDR3 is made up of 17 amino acids. The V and J ends lost 0 bases and 5 bases respectively, with 19 bases between them. Germline CDR1 and CDR2: LGHNA and YSLEER. Here the CDR3 reads CASSQEHLRGSVYGYTF. The CDR3 DNA sequence: TGCGCCAGCAGCCAAGAACACTTGAGGGGTTCGGTTTATGGCTACACCTTC.